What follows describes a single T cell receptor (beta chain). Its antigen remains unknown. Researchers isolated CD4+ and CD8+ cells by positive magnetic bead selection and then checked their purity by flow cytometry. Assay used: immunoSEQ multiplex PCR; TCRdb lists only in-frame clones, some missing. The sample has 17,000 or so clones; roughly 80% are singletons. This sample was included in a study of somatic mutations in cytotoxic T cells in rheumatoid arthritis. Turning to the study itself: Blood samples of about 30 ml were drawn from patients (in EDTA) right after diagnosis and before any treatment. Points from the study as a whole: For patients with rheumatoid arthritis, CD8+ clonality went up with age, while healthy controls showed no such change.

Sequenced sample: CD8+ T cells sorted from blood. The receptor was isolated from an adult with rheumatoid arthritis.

Here the CDR3 DNA reads TGTGCCAGCAGTGAAGGTGGAGTAACCTACGAGCAGTACTTC. It codes for CASSEGGVTYEQYF. The J gene is TRBJ2-7, the V gene TRBV6-1; D gene ambiguous. The germline gives CDR1 MNHNS, CDR2 SASEGT. V lost 1 base to trimming and J lost 2 bases, with 9 bases between them. CDR3 length: 14 amino acids.